The clone carrying this TCR beta chain was counted a single time. The antigen is unknown. Germline CDR1 and CDR2: SGHRS and YFSETQ. V lost 6 bases and J 4 bases, leaving 19 bases between the germline ends. CDR3 size: 15 residues. Assay used: immunoSEQ multiplex PCR; TCRdb lists only in-frame clones, some missing. The data hold approximately 30,000 clones, with 84% observed a single time. The data are from a study of T cells in narcolepsy. About the study: Healthy controls were enrolled alongside patients with narcolepsy type 1 or type 2. General study findings and limits: No autoreactive T cell clone sequences appeared in some memory CD4+ repertoires. Same-patient CSF and blood CD4+ T cell clonotypes included HCRT-specific and TRIB2-specific autoreactive ones.

This TCR was recovered from a human donor with narcolepsy. The chain links TRBV5-1 to TRBJ1-1, with D possibly matching TRBD1 (5 bases). Sequenced material: CD45RA- memory CD4+ T cells from PBMCs. CDR3 nucleotides: TGCGCCAGCACCATTAAAGGGCTGGGGGGCACTGAAGCTTTCTTT. Translation: CASTIKGLGGTEAFF.